The clone carrying this T cell receptor (beta chain) came up once. Methods used by the authors: Amplified reference gene primers provided the basis for estimating nucleated cell counts. Assay used: immunoSEQ multiplex PCR; TCRdb lists only in-frame clones, some missing. V and J calls plus clone size are reproduced from that table; the DNA served to infer D and trimming. The table has roughly 100,000 clones, roughly 80% seen once; the top ten hold 15%. These data are taken from a study of blood T cell repertoires in COVID-19. Study context: Sources were T cells, B-cell-depleted T cells, or PBMCs; the material itself was cDNA or gDNA.

V was clipped by 6 bases and J by 5 bases, with 10 bases between them. The germline V gene has CDR1 MDHEN and CDR2 SYDVKM. This CDR3 spans 12 amino acids. Sequences were obtained from peripheral blood. The chain uses TRBV28 and TRBJ2-5; the D gene is possibly TRBD2 (5 bases). This clonotype was obtained from a woman at least 80 years old with acute or convalescent COVID-19. The CDR3, as DNA: TGTGCCAGCAGCCTTAGGAGGGAGACCCAGTACTTC. Protein: CASSLRRETQYF.